The entry that follows covers one TCR beta chain sequence. Its cognate antigen is unknown. The sample belongs to a study of vaccination effects on CD4 cells after COVID-19. About the research overall: The median interval between the second dose and post-vaccine sampling was 72 days. Study-level points and caveats: Limitations: small convalescent group and missing early post-infection timepoints. By a late point after vaccination, infection- and vaccine-induced clones had shrunk markedly through clonal contraction.

TCRdb keeps only in-frame clones here, not all; method: immunoSEQ multiplex PCR. This table holds under 70,000 clones, around 70% found once. Germline loops: CDR1 SGDLS, CDR2 YYNGEE. This CDR3 spans 20 amino acids. V lost 0 bases and J lost 4; bases outside the gene matches: 15. Culturing for about 10 days preceded CD4+ T cell isolation. Participants were vaccinated with two doses of either the BNT162b2 or mRNA-1273 vaccine. All vaccine recipients tested negative for nucleocapsid antibodies and had never contracted SARS-CoV-2 infection. Material: CD4+ T cells from PBMCs cultured without peptide, obtained after COVID-19 vaccination. This chain links TRBV9 with TRBJ2-4, with TRBD2 matching 11 bases. This TCR was recovered from a human donor who received a COVID-19 vaccine. CDR3 loop: CASSVGWSLAGVPFKNIQYF. CDR3 nucleotides: TGTGCCAGCAGCGTAGGGTGGTCACTAGCGGGGGTACCATTTAAAAACATTCAGTACTTC.